A single sample gave rise to the 27 T cell receptor beta chains below, sequenced in a study of radiation and T cells in renal cell carcinoma. Only in-frame clones appear in the TCRdb table, and some are missing; sequencing was by immunoSEQ multiplex PCR. The sample records more than 150,000 clones, roughly 90% being singletons. Time point defined: blood 2 weeks post-SBRT. Indicated treatment: 15 Gy SBRT to primary tumor, nephrectomy 4 weeks later. This material consisted of blood, taken from a patient whose treatment included radiotherapy and nephrectomy. The receptor source for this set is a woman aged 50 to 65 with renal cell carcinoma.

This chain uses TRBV7-9 with TRBJ1-1, with D possibly matching TRBD1 (6 bases). CDR1 is SEHNR and CDR2 is FQNEAQ in the germline V gene (reference sequence). The length of the CDR3 is 13 residues. V lost 6 bases, J lost 6 bases, and 14 bases lay in between. CDR3 sequence reads: CASRRDISPEAFF. CDR3 nucleotide sequence: TGTGCCAGCAGAAGGGACATTAGTCCTGAAGCTTTCTTT.

The chain couples TRBV6-5 to TRBJ2-3, with 9 bases fitting TRBD2. Trimming took 7 bases from V and 0 from J; bases not matched to a gene: 2. The CDR3 runs to 14 residues. Germline values: CDR1 MNHEY, CDR2 SVGAGI. The CDR3 sequence: CASNGTSSTDTQYF. The CDR3 bases are TGTGCCAGCAACGGGACTAGCAGCACAGATACGCAGTATTTT.

This sequence joins TRBV27 and TRBJ2-5; 16 positions match TRBD2. The CDR3 has 16 amino acids. J gave up 5 bases and V 5 bases, and 5 bases lay outside the gene matches. Germline loops: CDR1 MNHEY, CDR2 SMNVEV (reference sequence). Here the CDR3 DNA reads TGTGCCAGCAGTCAGGGACTAGCGGGGGGGCATGAGACCCAGTACTTC. This sequence encodes CASSQGLAGGHETQYF.

The chain joins TRBV19 to TRBJ2-1, with D uncertain. The CDR3 consists of 15 residues. Deletions cut 1 base from V and 2 bases from J, with 9 bases between. The germline V gene has CDR1 LNHDA and CDR2 SQIVND (reference sequence). CDR3 sequence (DNA): TGTGCCAGTAGTATAGGGCAGGCCACCTACAATGAGCAGTTCTTC. This codes for CASSIGQATYNEQFF. Full variable domain (rest looked up from reference TRBV19 and TRBJ2-1): DGGITQSPKYLFRKEGQNVTLSCEQNLNHDAMYWYRQDPGQGLRLIYYSQIVNDFQKGDIAEGYSVSREKKESFPLTVTSAQKNPTAFYLCASSIGQATYNEQFFGPGTRLTVL.

This clone was seen more than once but under ten times. J is TRBJ1-1 and V is TRBV13; the D is unclear. CDR1 and CDR2 (germline): PRHDT, FYEKMQ (reference sequence). This CDR3 is built from 15 residues. V was pared by 0 bases and J by 0 bases, with 8 bases between. The CDR3 coding sequence is TGTGCCAGCAGCTTAGGTGGGCAGATGAACACTGAAGCTTTCTTT. Residues: CASSLGGQMNTEAFF.

The chain recombines TRBV5-4 with TRBJ1-2; D is possibly TRBD1 (6 bases). Germline assignment: CDR1 SGHNT and CDR2 YYREEE (reference sequence). With 1 base removed from V and 5 bases from J, the gap between germline ends came to 18 bases. The CDR3 runs to 16 residues. CDR3 region: CASSLSGQSGLYGYTF. CDR3 in DNA: TGTGCCAGCAGCTTGTCAGGACAGTCGGGTCTATATGGCTACACCTTC.

This chain uses TRBV13 with TRBJ1-6; D is perhaps TRBD1 (5 bases). This CDR3 contains 17 residues. Per the germline V gene, CDR1 is PRHDT and CDR2 is FYEKMQ (reference sequence). V shed 5 bases and J shed 5 bases, with 19 bases lying between them. The CDR3 here is CASSRGLGGENNSPLHF. The CDR3 DNA is TGTGCCAGCAGCCGCGGCTTGGGGGGGGAAAATAATTCACCCCTCCACTTT.

The CDR3 bases are TGCGCCAGCAGCTTGGACCCGGGGGATGGAAACACCATATATTTT. Encoded protein: CASSLDPGDGNTIYF. The rearrangement links TRBV5-1 to TRBJ1-3; D might be TRBD1 (5 bases). The CDR3 is 15 amino acids. The germline V gene encodes CDR1 SGHRS and CDR2 YFSETQ. Trimming pared 0 bases from V and 3 bases from J, leaving 10 bases between. The variable domain in full, with the rest retrieved from reference TRBV5-1 and TRBJ1-3, is KAGVTQTPRYLIKTRGQQVTLSCSPISGHRSVSWYQQTPGQGLQFLFEYFSETQRNKGNFPGRFSGRQFSNSRSEMNVSTLELGDSALYLCASSLDPGDGNTIYFGEGSWLTVV.

This sequence joins TRBV2 and TRBJ2-2, with a possible D match to TRBD1 (6 bases). The germline V gene has CDR1 SNHLY and CDR2 FYNNEI. This CDR3 contains 15 residues. The germline V and J ends were trimmed by 6 bases and 0 bases, with 11 bases remaining between them. CDR3 coding DNA: TGTGCCAGCAGAAAGGACAGCACGAACACCGGGGAGCTGTTTTTT. The encoded protein is CASRKDSTNTGELFF.

CDR3 loop: CASSMGARGQPQHF. CDR3 DNA sequence: TGTGCCAGTAGTATGGGGGCGCGGGGTCAGCCCCAGCATTTT. The chain employs TRBV19 and TRBJ1-5; D possibly corresponds to TRBD1 (6 bases). The CDR3 is 14 amino acids. From germline, CDR1 is LNHDA and CDR2 SQIVND (reference sequence). Trimming left V 3 bases short and J 6 bases short, with 12 bases between.

The chain couples TRBV2 to TRBJ1-1, with D unclear. CDR3 length: 14 residues. CDR1 SNHLY and CDR2 FYNNEI come from the germline V gene. V dropped 6 bases and J dropped 0 bases, with 11 bases sitting between them. CDR3 DNA sequence: TGTGCCAGCAGCGCAGGCAGCTTGAACACTGAAGCTTTCTTT. Its protein product is CASSAGSLNTEAFF.

The rearrangement uses TRBV7-2 and TRBJ2-3; 7 nucleotides line up with TRBD2. CDR3 size: 16 residues. Trimming took 5 bases from V and 0 from J; bases not matched to a gene: 8. Germline assignment: CDR1 SGHTA and CDR2 FQGNSA. The CDR3 is CASSPYQRGSTDTQYF. CDR3 coding DNA: TGTGCCAGCAGCCCATATCAGCGGGGAAGCACAGATACGCAGTATTTT.

The rearrangement links TRBV9 to TRBJ2-6; the D is unclear. This CDR3 is built from 17 residues. V was trimmed by 0 bases and J by 2 bases, leaving 12 bases between them. In germline, CDR1 is SGDLS, CDR2 YYNGEE. The CDR3 sequence: CASSVAVRTTGANVLTF. The CDR3 DNA reads as TGTGCCAGCAGCGTAGCTGTACGGACCACTGGGGCCAACGTCCTGACTTTC. The full variable domain, with the rest looked up from reference TRBV9 and TRBJ2-6, is DSGVTQTPKHLITATGQRVTLRCSPRSGDLSVYWYQQSLDQGLQFLIQYYNGEERAKGNILERFSAQQFPDLHSELNLSSLELGDSALYFCASSVAVRTTGANVLTFGAGSRLTVL.

The V and J genes are TRBV7-6 and TRBJ2-1; 7 positions match TRBD2. CDR3 length: 18 residues. V shed 4 bases and J 7 bases; nucleotides not matched to a gene: 19. Germline assignment: CDR1 SGHVS and CDR2 FNYEAQ. The chain's CDR3 is CASSSPFEPAGFDNEQFF. The DNA of the CDR3 is TGTGCCAGCAGCTCCCCCTTCGAGCCAGCGGGGTTTGATAATGAGCAGTTCTTC.

This sequence joins TRBV7-9 and TRBJ1-4; perhaps TRBD1 as D (6 bases). Germline V CDR1 and CDR2: SEHNR, FQNEAQ (reference sequence). Trimming stripped 5 bases from V and 0 bases from J, with 13 bases between. CDR3 length: 16 residues. CDR3 sequence (DNA): TGTGCCAGCAGCCCACGGGACACCCCAACTAATGAAAAACTGTTTTTT. Protein: CASSPRDTPTNEKLFF.

The rearrangement uses TRBV6-6 and TRBJ2-3, with 8 nucleotides matching TRBD2. With V trimmed by 4 bases and J by 0 bases, 0 bases remained unmatched. Per the germline V gene, CDR1 is MNHNY and CDR2 is SVGAGI (reference sequence). CDR3 length: 14 amino acids. CDR3 coding DNA: TGTGCCAGCAGTTCGGGGGGGAGCACAGATACGCAGTATTTT. Residues: CASSSGGSTDTQYF.

The V gene is TRBV2, the J gene TRBJ2-2, with D unclear. This CDR3 is built from 15 residues. Trimming pared 3 bases from V and 7 bases from J, leaving 15 bases between. CDR1 is SNHLY, CDR2 FYNNEI, per germline. CDR3: CASSDIRSSGGELFF. Here the CDR3 DNA reads TGTGCCAGCAGTGATATCAGAAGTTCGGGCGGGGAGCTGTTTTTT.

This chain joins TRBV7-9 and TRBJ2-7; tentatively, D is TRBD2 (5 bases). Between the trimmed V and J ends, which lost 4 bases and 2 bases, there was a span of 18 bases. Germline V gene data show CDR1 as SEHNR and CDR2 as FQNEAQ (reference sequence). This CDR3 region has 16 residues. CDR3 residues: CASSSTLEGVTYEQYF. The DNA for the CDR3 is TGTGCCAGCAGCTCTACCTTAGAGGGTGTAACCTACGAGCAGTACTTC. The full variable domain, its missing parts supplied by reference TRBV7-9 and TRBJ2-7, is DTGVSQNPRHKITKRGQNVTFRCDPISEHNRLYWYRQTLGQGPEFLTYFQNEAQLEKSRLLSDRFSAERPKGSFSTLEIQRTEQGDSAMYLCASSSTLEGVTYEQYFGPGTRLTVT.

This sequence joins TRBV7-9 and TRBJ1-2; tentative D call: TRBD1 (5 bases). Germline-derived CDR1 and CDR2 are SEHNR and FQNEAQ (reference sequence). V lost 2 bases and J 0 bases, leaving 10 bases between the germline ends. CDR3 size: 15 residues. CDR3 sequence: CASSLSGAPNYGYTF. The CDR3 DNA reads as TGTGCCAGCAGCTTATCCGGGGCGCCTAACTATGGCTACACCTTC.

This clone was seen more than once but under ten times. The CDR3 region is CASSHPTGNEQYF. The CDR3 region has the DNA TGTGCCAGCTCACACCCGACAGGAAACGAGCAGTACTTC. V usage is TRBV6-1 and J usage is TRBJ2-7; possible D gene TRBD1, 6 bases. With 8 bases removed from V and 5 bases from J, the gap between germline ends came to 16 bases. CDR3 length equals 13 residues. CDR1 is MNHNS and CDR2 is SASEGT in the germline V gene.

The chain is built from TRBV2 and TRBJ1-5; no clear D gene. The CDR3 length is 13 residues. Trimming removed 5 bases at V and 4 bases at J, with 9 bases between. The germline CDR1 and CDR2 sequences are SNHLY and FYNNEI. As DNA, the CDR3 is TGTGCCAGCAGTCGCGGGGAAAATCAGCCCCAGCATTTT. It is translated as CASSRGENQPQHF.

The chain is built from TRBV5-5 and TRBJ1-2; perhaps TRBD1 as D (6 bases). CDR1 and CDR2 (germline): SGHKS, YYEKEE (reference sequence). V was shortened by 4 bases and J by 0 bases, with 13 bases between the two germline ends. The CDR3 has 15 amino acids. In nucleotides, the CDR3 is TGTGCCAGCAGCCCGGCAGGGGCCTCTAACTATGGCTACACCTTC. It is translated as CASSPAGASNYGYTF.

The chain joins TRBV7-2 to TRBJ2-7; D is perhaps TRBD1 (6 bases). The CDR3 totals 14 residues. The V gene's germline CDR1 is SGHTA and CDR2 FQGNSA. V was pared by 3 bases and J by 1 base, with 10 bases between. CDR3 DNA sequence: TGTGCCAGCAGCTTCCGGGGACAATCCTACGAGCAGTACTTC. It yields the protein CASSFRGQSYEQYF.

This chain joins TRBV27 and TRBJ2-5; perhaps TRBD2 as D (7 bases). V was clipped by 4 bases and J by 4 bases, with 19 bases between them. This CDR3 has 16 residues. The germline gives CDR1 MNHEY, CDR2 SMNVEV (reference sequence). CDR3 sequence reads: CASSWRGGDPPETQYF. The CDR3 nucleotides are TGTGCCAGCAGTTGGAGGGGGGGCGACCCCCCAGAGACCCAGTACTTC.

The V and J genes are TRBV7-3 and TRBJ2-2; TRBD1 aligns across 7 bases. CDR1 SGHTA and CDR2 FQGTGA come from the germline V gene. V lost 5 bases, J lost 4 bases, and 4 bases stayed unmatched. This CDR3 comprises 14 residues. In nucleotides, the CDR3 is TGTGCCAGCAGCGAGGGACAGAGCACCGGGGAGCTGTTTTTT. Translation gives CASSEGQSTGELFF.

The chain combines TRBV25-1 with TRBJ2-5; D gene uncertain. Trimming shortened V by 5 bases and J by 4 bases, and 14 bases separated the two germline ends. Germline loops: CDR1 MGHDK, CDR2 SYGVNS. The CDR3 contains 14 residues. The CDR3 coding sequence is TGTGCCAGCAGTAAGGACGGCGGCAGAGAGACCCAGTACTTC. This codes for CASSKDGGRETQYF.

This clone was detected once. The rearrangement joins TRBV9 to TRBJ2-1; D unresolved. Trimming removed 0 bases from V and 9 bases from J, with 22 bases in between. CDR1 and CDR2 (germline): SGDLS, YYNGEE. The CDR3 is made up of 17 amino acids. CDR3 nucleotide sequence: TGTGCCAGCAGCGTAGCTAATAGCTCCCCCCGTTCGGGTGAGCAGTTCTTC. This gives the protein CASSVANSSPRSGEQFF.